This TCR beta chain originates from a study of shared clonotypes between healthy human individuals. Germline loops: CDR1 SGHAT, CDR2 FQNNGV. The CDR3 sequence is 15 residues long. V dropped 0 bases and J dropped 2 bases, with 8 bases sitting between them. This clone has only one observation. In the same sample, other DNA sequences code for this CDR3. This table comes from immunoSEQ multiplex PCR, and its TCRdb copy is limited to in-frame clones, with some not included. The top ten clones hold less than 25% of a sample with about 870,000 clones, around 92% of them seen once. Naive CD8 isolation took CD45RO-negative cells positively selected for CCR7 and excluded terminally differentiated effector memory CD45RA+ cells.

The chain recombines TRBV11-2 with TRBJ2-1; maybe TRBD2 (5 bases). This receptor was taken from a man under 40 in good health. Source material: naive CD8+ T cells sorted from blood. As DNA, the CDR3 is TGTGCCAGCAGCTTAGATCTCGGGGCCTACAATGAGCAGTTCTTC. Protein product: CASSLDLGAYNEQFF.